The next 22 T cell receptor beta chains were all read from a single sample in a study of T cell responses to AZD1222 COVID-19 vaccine. The assay was immunoSEQ multiplex PCR, and TCRdb's table has in-frame clones only and misses some. Of approximately 100,000 clones in the sample, more than 90% were seen once. The sequences come from peripheral blood, collected on day 0 of AZD1222 vaccination. The receptors were sampled from an adult in good health.

The J gene is TRBJ2-3, the V gene TRBV19; possibly TRBD2 for D (6 bases). V was shortened by 0 bases and J by 5 bases, with 12 bases between the two germline ends. CDR1 and CDR2 (germline): LNHDA, SQIVND (reference sequence). The CDR3 has 15 amino acids. CDR3 loop: CASSIDGRGIDTQYF. In DNA, the CDR3 is TGTGCCAGTAGTATAGATGGGCGGGGAATAGATACGCAGTATTTT.

V is TRBV7-3 and J is TRBJ2-3, with D maybe TRBD2 (6 bases). The CDR3 spans 15 residues. Trimming stripped 1 base from V and 3 bases from J, with 11 bases between. Per the germline V gene, CDR1 is SGHTA and CDR2 is FQGTGA. The CDR3 nucleotides read TGTGCCAGCAGCTTAAGCCCGGGAGAGACAGATACGCAGTATTTT. Encoded protein: CASSLSPGETDTQYF.

V is TRBV28 and J is TRBJ2-3, with 7 bases aligning to TRBD1. CDR1 and CDR2 from the germline V gene are MDHEN and SYDVKM. This CDR3 spans 14 amino acids. Unmatched junction bases numbered 3, after V lost 6 bases and J lost 0 bases. Written as DNA, the CDR3 is TGTGCCAGCAGCATACAGGGGAGCACAGATACGCAGTATTTT. It translates to CASSIQGSTDTQYF.

The chain is built from TRBV4-3 and TRBJ2-2, with a tentative D call TRBD2 (6 bases). The CDR3 has 16 residues. V shed 0 bases and J shed 3 bases, with 11 bases lying between them. Germline V lookup: CDR1 LGHNA, CDR2 YSLEER. DNA for the CDR3: TGCGCCAGCAGCCAAGAACCCGGACTACACACCGGGGAGCTGTTTTTT. This encodes CASSQEPGLHTGELFF.

The chain combines TRBV18 with TRBJ2-2; no definite D call. This CDR3 spans 15 amino acids. Germline loops: CDR1 KGHSH, CDR2 LQKENI. Trimming shortened V by 1 base and J by 3 bases, and 9 bases separated the two germline ends. In DNA form, the CDR3 reads TGTGCCAGCTCACCACTCGGTGGGGACACCGGGGAGCTGTTTTTT. Translation: CASSPLGGDTGELFF.

This rearrangement joins TRBV27 to TRBJ2-3; D might be TRBD2 (6 bases). V was trimmed by 7 bases and J by 0 bases, leaving 14 bases between them. The CDR3 loop spans 15 amino acids. CDR1 MNHEY and CDR2 SMNVEV come from the germline V gene (reference sequence). The CDR3 reads CASNHDGSSTDTQYF. The CDR3, as DNA: TGTGCCAGCAACCATGACGGGAGTAGCACAGATACGCAGTATTTT.

This clone was found once. The chain recombines TRBV18 with TRBJ2-7, with 12 bases identical to TRBD2. Germline loops: CDR1 KGHSH, CDR2 LQKENI. V was pared by 3 bases and J by 1 base, with 1 base of the junction left unmatched. The CDR3 sequence is 15 residues long. DNA of the CDR3: TGTGCCAGCTCACCTGGGACTAGCGGGTCCTACGAGCAGTACTTC. Amino acids: CASSPGTSGSYEQYF.

This chain joins TRBV9 and TRBJ1-5; no definite D call. The CDR3 runs to 15 residues. Between the trimmed V and J ends, which lost 1 base and 0 bases, there was a span of 8 bases. The germline gives CDR1 SGDLS, CDR2 YYNGEE. The CDR3 loop is CASSVNGGSNQPQHF. CDR3 DNA: TGTGCCAGCAGCGTAAATGGAGGTAGCAATCAGCCCCAGCATTTT.

V usage is TRBV4-2 and J usage is TRBJ1-5; D may be TRBD1 (5 bases). CDR1 LGHNA and CDR2 YNFKEQ come from the germline V gene. This CDR3 is built from 12 residues. Trimming left V 5 bases short and J 7 bases short, with 9 bases between. This CDR3 reads CASSTGLQPQHF. In nucleotides, the CDR3 is TGTGCCAGCAGCACGGGACTGCAGCCCCAGCATTTT.

This chain's CDR3 is CASRFSGVNTGELFF. In nucleotides, the CDR3 is TGTGCCAGCAGATTTTCAGGGGTAAACACCGGGGAGCTGTTTTTT. The chain recombines TRBV27 with TRBJ2-2; weak D call: TRBD1 (6 bases). CDR3 size: 15 residues. V lost 6 bases, J lost 2 bases, and 13 bases lay in between. Germline V gene lookup returns CDR1 MNHEY and CDR2 SMNVEV (reference sequence).

This chain connects TRBV27 to TRBJ1-2, with D uncertain. The CDR3 has 13 amino acids. Trimming stripped 4 bases from V and 5 bases from J, with 11 bases between. Germline assignment: CDR1 MNHEY and CDR2 SMNVEV (reference sequence). CDR3 in amino acids: CASSSLPTYGYTF. For the CDR3, the DNA is TGTGCCAGCAGTTCCCTCCCGACGTATGGCTACACCTTC.

The V gene is TRBV7-2, the J gene TRBJ2-5, with D hard to call. The CDR3 covers 13 residues. V gave up 3 bases and J gave up 5 bases, with 10 bases separating them. The V gene's germline CDR1 is SGHTA and CDR2 FQGNSA. DNA for the CDR3: TGTGCCAGCAGCTTGGGCCCACAGGAGACCCAGTACTTC. It is translated as CASSLGPQETQYF.

The rearrangement links TRBV6-6 to TRBJ1-5; D remains ambiguous. Germline CDR1 and CDR2: MNHNY and SVGAGI (reference sequence). This CDR3 has 15 residues. V was pared by 2 bases and J by 4 bases, with 12 bases between. CDR3 sequence reads: CASSYSGRVNQPQHF. The CDR3 coding sequence is TGTGCCAGCAGTTACAGTGGCAGAGTGAATCAGCCCCAGCATTTT.

The J gene is TRBJ1-6, the V gene TRBV7-2; TRBD1 matches 7 bases. The CDR3 contains 14 residues. V trimming: 5 bases; J trimming: 9 bases; junction bases outside the gene matches: 7. Germline loops: CDR1 SGHTA, CDR2 FQGNSA. DNA of the CDR3: TGTGCCAGCAGCCCACAGGGGTTTAGTTCACCCCTCCACTTT. It codes for CASSPQGFSSPLHF. Looking up the rest from reference TRBV7-2 and TRBJ1-6 gives the full variable domain: GAGVSQSPSNKVTEKGKDVELRCDPISGHTALYWYRQSLGQGLEFLIYFQGNSAPDKSGLPSDRFSAERTGGSVSTLTIQRTQQEDSAVYLCASSPQGFSSPLHFGNGTRLTVT.

V gene TRBV7-6 combines with J gene TRBJ1-1; D is uncertain. The CDR3 totals 14 residues. Trimming pared 5 bases from V and 10 bases from J, leaving 20 bases between. The V gene's germline CDR1 is SGHVS and CDR2 FNYEAQ. CDR3 nucleotides: TGTGCCAGCAGCCCCCTCCTGCAGGCTCCTCCAGCTTTCTTT. It yields the protein CASSPLLQAPPAFF.

The chain employs TRBV7-2 and TRBJ1-6, with D maybe TRBD1 (5 bases). The CDR3 is 14 residues long. Germline assignment: CDR1 SGHTA and CDR2 FQGNSA. Trimming pared 5 bases from V and 9 bases from J, leaving 14 bases between. CDR3 sequence (DNA): TGTGCCAGCAGCAGGGGTCCGGAGGGTTCACCCCTCCACTTT. Protein sequence: CASSRGPEGSPLHF.

This sequence joins TRBV28 and TRBJ1-2, with unresolved D. V gave up 2 bases and J gave up 5 bases, with 6 bases separating them. This CDR3 is built from 12 residues. Per the germline V gene, CDR1 is MDHEN and CDR2 is SYDVKM. In DNA, the CDR3 is TGTGCCAGCAGTTTAGGGGTTTATGGCTACACCTTC. This translates into CASSLGVYGYTF.

V and J are TRBV11-2 and TRBJ2-1; the match to TRBD2 covers 9 bases. With V trimmed by 6 bases and J by 5 bases, 5 bases remained unmatched. This CDR3 has 14 amino acids. CDR1 and CDR2 from the germline V gene are SGHAT and FQNNGV. The CDR3 loop reads CASSHKREDNEQFF. The CDR3, as DNA: TGTGCCAGCAGTCATAAGCGGGAGGACAATGAGCAGTTCTTC.

This chain connects TRBV30 to TRBJ1-6, with unresolved D. Trimming took 2 bases from V and 7 from J, leaving 6 bases between them. The CDR3 sequence is 12 residues long. Germline loops: CDR1 GTSNPN, CDR2 SVGIG (reference sequence). The CDR3 DNA follows: TGTGCCTGGAGTACTGGCAATTCACCCCTCCACTTT. This sequence encodes CAWSTGNSPLHF.

The chain recombines TRBV10-3 with TRBJ1-4; no clear D gene. Deletions cut 0 bases from V and 7 bases from J, with 12 bases between. The CDR3 sequence is 15 residues long. Germline V gene lookup returns CDR1 ENHRY and CDR2 SYGVKD. The CDR3 sequence is CAISESTMSPEKLFF. CDR3 coding DNA: TGTGCCATCAGTGAGTCTACGATGTCTCCTGAAAAACTGTTTTTT.

CDR3 sequence: CSASPLAGDTDTQYF. CDR3 bases: TGCAGTGCCAGTCCCCTAGCGGGAGACACAGATACGCAGTATTTT. The chain employs TRBV20-1 and TRBJ2-3; TRBD2 aligns across 10 bases. V was pared by 6 bases and J by 2 bases, with 8 bases of the junction left unmatched. Germline CDR1 DFQATT, CDR2 SNEGSKA (reference sequence). The CDR3 loop spans 15 amino acids.

The chain employs TRBV7-2 and TRBJ1-2; perhaps TRBD1 as D (6 bases). V gave up 5 bases and J gave up 6 bases, with 16 bases separating them. CDR3 length equals 14 residues. Per germline, CDR1 SGHTA and CDR2 FQGNSA. CDR3 in amino acids: CASSKTIQGNGYTF. The CDR3 nucleotides read TGTGCCAGCAGCAAAACCATTCAGGGGAATGGCTACACCTTC. Looking up the rest from reference TRBV7-2 and TRBJ1-2 gives the full variable domain: GAGVSQSPSNKVTEKGKDVELRCDPISGHTALYWYRQSLGQGLEFLIYFQGNSAPDKSGLPSDRFSAERTGGSVSTLTIQRTQQEDSAVYLCASSKTIQGNGYTFGSGTRLTVV.